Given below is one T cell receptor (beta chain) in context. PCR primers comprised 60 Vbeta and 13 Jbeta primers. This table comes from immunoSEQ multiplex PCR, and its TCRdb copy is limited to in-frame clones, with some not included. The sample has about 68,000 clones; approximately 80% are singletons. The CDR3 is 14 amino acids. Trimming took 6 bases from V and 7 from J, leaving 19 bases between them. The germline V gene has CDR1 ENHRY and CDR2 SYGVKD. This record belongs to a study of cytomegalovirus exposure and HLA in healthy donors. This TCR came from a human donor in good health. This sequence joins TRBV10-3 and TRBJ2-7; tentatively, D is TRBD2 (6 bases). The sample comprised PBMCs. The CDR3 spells CAIRRTGETSEQYF. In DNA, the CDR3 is TGTGCCATCAGGAGAACGGGGGAAACTAGTGAGCAGTACTTC.